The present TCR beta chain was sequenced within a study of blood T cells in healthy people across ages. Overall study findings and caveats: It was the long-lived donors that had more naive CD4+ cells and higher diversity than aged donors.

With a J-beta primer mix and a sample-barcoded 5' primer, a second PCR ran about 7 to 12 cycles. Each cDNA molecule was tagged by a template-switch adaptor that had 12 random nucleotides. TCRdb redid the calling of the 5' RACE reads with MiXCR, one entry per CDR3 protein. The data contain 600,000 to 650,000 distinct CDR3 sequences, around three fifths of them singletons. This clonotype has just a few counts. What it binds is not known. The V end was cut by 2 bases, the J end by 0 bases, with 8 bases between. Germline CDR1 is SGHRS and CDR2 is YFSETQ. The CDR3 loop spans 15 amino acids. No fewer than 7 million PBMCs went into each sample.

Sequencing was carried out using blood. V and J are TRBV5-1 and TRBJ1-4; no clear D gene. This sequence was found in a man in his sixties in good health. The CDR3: CASSFISATNEKLFF. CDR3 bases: TGCGCCAGCAGCTTTATCTCGGCAACTAATGAAAAACTGTTTTTT.